Included here is one T cell receptor (beta chain) sequence, with context. The germline V gene encodes CDR1 LNHDA and CDR2 SQIVND (reference sequence). The CDR3 runs 14 residues. The V gene lost 5 bases and the J gene lost 6 bases, with 14 bases spanning the gap. The sample belongs to a study of T cell responses to AZD1222 COVID-19 vaccine. Some second doses came at about 4 weeks and others at about 12 weeks; these were pooled. Data came from immunoSEQ multiplex PCR; TCRdb stores just in-frame clones and leaves some out. In the table there are around 150,000 clones, approximately 91% of which are singletons.

V usage is TRBV19 and J usage is TRBJ1-5; D possibly corresponds to TRBD1 (6 bases). This receptor was taken from an adult who received the AZD1222 COVID-19 vaccine. The sample was peripheral blood, taken 28 days after the second AZD1222 dose. This CDR3 is CASSRRGLGQPQHF. The CDR3 nucleotides read TGTGCCAGTAGTCGACGGGGGCTCGGTCAGCCCCAGCATTTT.